This T cell receptor (beta chain) was identified during a study of T-cell reconstitution after alpha-beta-depleted transplantation in children. The study, taken as a whole, reports: T-cell counts and diversity at one year following transplant were attributed mainly to newly produced T cells. Expanded clones from the graft, numbering several hundred, reportedly supplied alpha-beta T cells about two months after transplant.

Note on this clonotype: Its antigen is not identified.

Unique molecular identifiers were incorporated during preparation of the TCRbeta library. TCRdb redid the calling of the PCR reads with MiXCR, one entry per CDR3 protein. Of hundreds of thousands of distinct CDR3 sequences listed, over 10% are singletons. Germline loops: CDR1 SGHRS, CDR2 YFSETQ. V was trimmed by 4 bases and J by 0 bases, leaving 14 bases between them. The CDR3 has 16 residues. Here the sequenced sample was PBMCs, taken before TCRalphabeta/CD19-depleted stem cell transplant. The genes are TRBV5-1 and TRBJ1-3; D possibly corresponds to TRBD1 (5 bases). The clonotype comes from a girl aged 2 to 10 with congenital amegakaryocytic thrombocytopenia, due to receive a stem cell transplant. The CDR3 region has the DNA TGCGCCAGCAGCATGCAGGGCCGGAGCTCTGGAAACACCATATATTTT. This sequence encodes CASSMQGRSSGNTIYF.